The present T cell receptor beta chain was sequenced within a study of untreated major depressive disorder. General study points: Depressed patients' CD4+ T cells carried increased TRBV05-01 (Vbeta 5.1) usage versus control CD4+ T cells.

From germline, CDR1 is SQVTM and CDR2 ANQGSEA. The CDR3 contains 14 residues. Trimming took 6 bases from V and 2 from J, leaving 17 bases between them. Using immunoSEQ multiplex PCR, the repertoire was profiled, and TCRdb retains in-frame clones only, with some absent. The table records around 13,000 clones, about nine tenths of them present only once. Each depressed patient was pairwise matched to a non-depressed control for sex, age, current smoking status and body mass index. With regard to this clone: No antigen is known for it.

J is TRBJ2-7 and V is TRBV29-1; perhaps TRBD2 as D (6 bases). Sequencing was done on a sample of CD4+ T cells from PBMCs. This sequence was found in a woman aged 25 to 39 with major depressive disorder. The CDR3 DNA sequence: TGCAGCGTCACGCGGGGTATAGGACCCTACGAGCAGTACTTC. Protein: CSVTRGIGPYEQYF.